This T cell receptor beta chain was sequenced during a study of tumor-infiltrating lymphocytes in primary liver carcinoma. Study in general: Primary liver carcinomas in the patients were surgically resected.

The CDR3 is 14 residues long. CDR1 and CDR2 (germline): MNHEY, SVGAGI. The junction had 8 bases not matched to a gene; V was cut back by 8 bases and J by 4 bases. Starting material of roughly 550 ng total RNA yielded TCR beta cDNA via a constant-region primer. It was through three nested multiplex PCR rounds of slightly modified ARM-PCR that TCR beta libraries arose. PCR rounds one and two used TRBV1-TRBV30 forward primers with a C-beta reverse primer for 10 cycles each. TCRdb used MiXCR to reprocess the multiplex PCR reads, holding one entry per CDR3 protein. The table records around 330,000 distinct CDR3 sequences, almost 60% of them present only once. On this clonotype: This may arise from a read error, as a much more abundant clone is one base away.

Out of unsorted whole blood came the blood RNA, and germline DNA was extracted as well. The sample was peripheral blood. The source is a woman aged 30 to 39 with primary liver carcinoma and hepatitis B virus infection. The V call is TRBV6-5, the J call TRBJ1-2, with TRBD1 matching 9 bases. The CDR3 DNA is TGTGCCAGCGCCAGGGACAGGGAATTCTATGGCTACACCTTC. It specifies CASARDREFYGYTF.